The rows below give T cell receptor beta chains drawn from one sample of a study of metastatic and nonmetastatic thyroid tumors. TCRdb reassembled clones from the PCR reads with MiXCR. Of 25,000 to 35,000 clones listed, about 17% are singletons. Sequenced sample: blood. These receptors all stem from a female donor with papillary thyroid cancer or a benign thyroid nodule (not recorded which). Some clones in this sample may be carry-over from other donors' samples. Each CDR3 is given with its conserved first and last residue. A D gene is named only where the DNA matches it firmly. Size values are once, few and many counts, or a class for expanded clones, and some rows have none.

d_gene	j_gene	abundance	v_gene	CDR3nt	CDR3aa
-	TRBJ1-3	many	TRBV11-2	TGTGCCAGCAGCCCTCAAAGTGGCCGTGGAAACACCATATATTTT	CASSPQSGRGNTIYF
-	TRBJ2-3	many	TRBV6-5	TGTGCCAGCAGTTACGCGGGGACTAGCACAGATACGCAGTATTTT	CASSYAGTSTDTQYF
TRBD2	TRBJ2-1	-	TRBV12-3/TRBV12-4	TGTGCCAGCAGTTTTGGACTAGCGGGAAGGAATGAGCAGTTCTTC	CASSFGLAGRNEQFF
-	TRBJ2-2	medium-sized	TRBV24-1	TGTGCCACCAGTGACCCCCCGCCCGGGGAGCTGTTTTTT	CATSDPPPGELFF
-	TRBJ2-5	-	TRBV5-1	TGCGCCAGCAGCTTGGAGCGTCTTGAGACCCAGTACTTC	CASSLERLETQYF
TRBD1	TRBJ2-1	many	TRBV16	TGTGCCAGCAGCCAAGGGGGACAGGGGTACAATGAGCAGTTCTTC	CASSQGGQGYNEQFF
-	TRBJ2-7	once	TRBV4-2	TGTGTCAGCAGCCAAGGAGGGGAGCAGTACTTC	CVSSQGGEQYF
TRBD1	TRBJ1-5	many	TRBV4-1	TGCGCCAGCAGCCAAGACCAGGGGGGGGTCCAGCCCCAGCATTTT	CASSQDQGGVQPQHF
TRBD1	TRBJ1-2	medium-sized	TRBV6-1	TGTGCCAGCAGTGAATCCGGGACAGGGGGCGGCTATGGCTACACCTTC	CASSESGTGGGYGYTF
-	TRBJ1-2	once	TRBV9	TGTGCCAGCAGCGTGGGGACCCTCATCGGCTATGGCTACACCTTC	CASSVGTLIGYGYTF
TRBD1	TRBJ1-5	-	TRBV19	TGTGCCAGTAGTATTAGGGACAGGACCTATAGCAATCAGCCCCAGCATTTT	CASSIRDRTYSNQPQHF
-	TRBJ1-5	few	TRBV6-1	TGTGCCAGCAGTGATGGAGGCAATCAGCCCCAGCATTTT	CASSDGGNQPQHF
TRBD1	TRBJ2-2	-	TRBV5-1	TGCGCCAGCAGTAGGGACAGAGCTGACACCGGGGAGCTGTTTTTT	CASSRDRADTGELFF
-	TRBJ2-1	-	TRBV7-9	TGTGCCAGCAGCTTATTGGCCGGGATGAATGAGCAGTTCTTC	CASSLLAGMNEQFF
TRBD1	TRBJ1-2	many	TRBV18	TGTGCCAGCTCACCAACCGACAGGGGAGAGCATGGCTACACCTTC	CASSPTDRGEHGYTF
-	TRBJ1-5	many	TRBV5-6	TGTGCCAGCACCTCCTTTTCGAATGATCAGCCCCAGCATTTT	CASTSFSNDQPQHF
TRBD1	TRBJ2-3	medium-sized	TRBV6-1	TGTGCCAGCAGACACCGAGGACAGGGGCGCACAGATACGCAGTATTTT	CASRHRGQGRTDTQYF
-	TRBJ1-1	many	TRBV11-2	TGTGCCAGCAGCTTAGGGGCGAGTTTCACTGAAGCTTTCTTT	CASSLGASFTEAFF
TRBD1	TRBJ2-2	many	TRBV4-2	TGTGCCAGCAGCCAAGATGAGACAGGGGGCGCCGGGGAGCTGTTTTTT	CASSQDETGGAGELFF
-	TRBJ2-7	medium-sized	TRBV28	TGTGCCAGCAGTTTATGGTCGGGGGGCGTCTCCTACGAGCAGTACTTC	CASSLWSGGVSYEQYF
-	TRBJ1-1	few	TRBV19	TGTGCCAGTAGTATCCATCAAAAGAACACTGAAGCTTTCTTT	CASSIHQKNTEAFF
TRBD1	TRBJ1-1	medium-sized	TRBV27	TGTGCCAGCAGCCGGACCAGGGGGCGAGGGACTGAAGCTTTCTTT	CASSRTRGRGTEAFF
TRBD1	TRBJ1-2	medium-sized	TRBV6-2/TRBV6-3	TGTGCCGCCCGACAGGGACTTTACTATGGCTACACCTTC	CAARQGLYYGYTF
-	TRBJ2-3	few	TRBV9	TGTGCCAGCAGCGTTGGGTTAGATAGTTGCACAGATACGCAGTATTTT	CASSVGLDSCTDTQYF
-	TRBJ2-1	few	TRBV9	TGTGCCAGCAGCGTAGGAATGGGGGTCTATGGGGATGAGCAGTTCTTC	CASSVGMGVYGDEQFF
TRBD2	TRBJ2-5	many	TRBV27	TGTAGCGGGGGCCAAATCAAAGAGACCCAGTACTTC	CSGGQIKETQYF
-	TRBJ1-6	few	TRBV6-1	TGTGCCAGCCAAAGACAGAATCCCAATTCACCCCTCCACTTT	CASQRQNPNSPLHF